This T cell receptor beta chain appears in the sequencing data of a study of regulatory T cells in long-lasting Graves disease. Time point: persistent/refractory GD, antithyroid drugs over 5 years with positive TRAb. Extracted PBMC RNA gave rise to the TCR library. Whole-study findings and limits: Whereas new patients shared 966 public clonotypes, persistent patients shared more, at a few thousand.

Remarks on this clonotype: The antigen is undetermined. A read error may explain this, as a much larger clone is one base away.

According to the study, TCR beta libraries were built with iRepertoire HTBI primers and CDR3-region Arm-PCR. TCRdb ran MiXCR on the multiplex PCR reads and lists one entry per CDR3 protein. Of about half a million distinct CDR3 sequences listed, roughly 23% are singletons. Germline assignment: CDR1 MDHEN and CDR2 SYDVKM. The CDR3 is 14 amino acids. The sample here was peripheral blood mononuclear cells (PBMCs), taken when the disease was refractory, from a patient treated with antithyroid drugs. The receptor comes from a female donor with Graves disease. The rearrangement uses TRBV28 and TRBJ2-2; D uncertain. CDR3 in amino acids: CACSSYKNTGELFF. CDR3 nucleotide sequence: TGTGCCTGCAGTTCCTACAAGAACACCGGGGAGCTGTTTTTT.